This section outlines one T cell receptor beta chain sequence together with its context. The antigen is undetermined. This sample was included in a study of blood T cells in healthy people across ages. Through a sample-barcoded 5' primer and a J-beta primer mix, a second PCR was run for about 6 to 12 cycles. Each cDNA molecule received a tag from a template-switch adaptor that had 12 random nucleotides. TCRdb reprocessed the 5' RACE reads via MiXCR and lists one record per CDR3 protein. The sample consists of hundreds of thousands of distinct CDR3 sequences, roughly 60% of them appearing once. Per the germline V gene, CDR1 is SGHRS and CDR2 is YFSETQ. The CDR3 totals 15 residues. General study points: The study lacked donor CMV status, which possibly confounded expanded clonotype changes.

The sample comprised blood. The chain combines TRBV5-1 with TRBJ2-5; D is unclear. The end of the DNA aligns better with TRBJ2-7, so the J call may be wrong. This sequence originates from a young man in good health. CDR3 sequence reads: CASSLVAGKAYEQYF. The CDR3 bases are TGCGCCAGCAGCTTGGTGGCAGGAAAGGCCTACGAGCAGTACTTC.